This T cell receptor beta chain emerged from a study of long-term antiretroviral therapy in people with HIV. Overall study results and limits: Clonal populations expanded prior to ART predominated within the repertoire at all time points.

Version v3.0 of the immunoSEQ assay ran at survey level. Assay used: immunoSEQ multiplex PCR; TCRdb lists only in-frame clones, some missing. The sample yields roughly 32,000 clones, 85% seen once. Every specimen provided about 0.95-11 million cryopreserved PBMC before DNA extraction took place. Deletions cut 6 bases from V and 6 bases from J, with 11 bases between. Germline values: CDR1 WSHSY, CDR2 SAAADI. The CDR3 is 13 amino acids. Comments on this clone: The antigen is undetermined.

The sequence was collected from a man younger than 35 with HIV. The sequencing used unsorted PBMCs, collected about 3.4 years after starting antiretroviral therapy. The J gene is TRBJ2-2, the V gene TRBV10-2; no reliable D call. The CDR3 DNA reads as TGCGCCAGCAGGGCTCTAGGGTCCGGGGAGCTGTTTTTT. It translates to CASRALGSGELFF.